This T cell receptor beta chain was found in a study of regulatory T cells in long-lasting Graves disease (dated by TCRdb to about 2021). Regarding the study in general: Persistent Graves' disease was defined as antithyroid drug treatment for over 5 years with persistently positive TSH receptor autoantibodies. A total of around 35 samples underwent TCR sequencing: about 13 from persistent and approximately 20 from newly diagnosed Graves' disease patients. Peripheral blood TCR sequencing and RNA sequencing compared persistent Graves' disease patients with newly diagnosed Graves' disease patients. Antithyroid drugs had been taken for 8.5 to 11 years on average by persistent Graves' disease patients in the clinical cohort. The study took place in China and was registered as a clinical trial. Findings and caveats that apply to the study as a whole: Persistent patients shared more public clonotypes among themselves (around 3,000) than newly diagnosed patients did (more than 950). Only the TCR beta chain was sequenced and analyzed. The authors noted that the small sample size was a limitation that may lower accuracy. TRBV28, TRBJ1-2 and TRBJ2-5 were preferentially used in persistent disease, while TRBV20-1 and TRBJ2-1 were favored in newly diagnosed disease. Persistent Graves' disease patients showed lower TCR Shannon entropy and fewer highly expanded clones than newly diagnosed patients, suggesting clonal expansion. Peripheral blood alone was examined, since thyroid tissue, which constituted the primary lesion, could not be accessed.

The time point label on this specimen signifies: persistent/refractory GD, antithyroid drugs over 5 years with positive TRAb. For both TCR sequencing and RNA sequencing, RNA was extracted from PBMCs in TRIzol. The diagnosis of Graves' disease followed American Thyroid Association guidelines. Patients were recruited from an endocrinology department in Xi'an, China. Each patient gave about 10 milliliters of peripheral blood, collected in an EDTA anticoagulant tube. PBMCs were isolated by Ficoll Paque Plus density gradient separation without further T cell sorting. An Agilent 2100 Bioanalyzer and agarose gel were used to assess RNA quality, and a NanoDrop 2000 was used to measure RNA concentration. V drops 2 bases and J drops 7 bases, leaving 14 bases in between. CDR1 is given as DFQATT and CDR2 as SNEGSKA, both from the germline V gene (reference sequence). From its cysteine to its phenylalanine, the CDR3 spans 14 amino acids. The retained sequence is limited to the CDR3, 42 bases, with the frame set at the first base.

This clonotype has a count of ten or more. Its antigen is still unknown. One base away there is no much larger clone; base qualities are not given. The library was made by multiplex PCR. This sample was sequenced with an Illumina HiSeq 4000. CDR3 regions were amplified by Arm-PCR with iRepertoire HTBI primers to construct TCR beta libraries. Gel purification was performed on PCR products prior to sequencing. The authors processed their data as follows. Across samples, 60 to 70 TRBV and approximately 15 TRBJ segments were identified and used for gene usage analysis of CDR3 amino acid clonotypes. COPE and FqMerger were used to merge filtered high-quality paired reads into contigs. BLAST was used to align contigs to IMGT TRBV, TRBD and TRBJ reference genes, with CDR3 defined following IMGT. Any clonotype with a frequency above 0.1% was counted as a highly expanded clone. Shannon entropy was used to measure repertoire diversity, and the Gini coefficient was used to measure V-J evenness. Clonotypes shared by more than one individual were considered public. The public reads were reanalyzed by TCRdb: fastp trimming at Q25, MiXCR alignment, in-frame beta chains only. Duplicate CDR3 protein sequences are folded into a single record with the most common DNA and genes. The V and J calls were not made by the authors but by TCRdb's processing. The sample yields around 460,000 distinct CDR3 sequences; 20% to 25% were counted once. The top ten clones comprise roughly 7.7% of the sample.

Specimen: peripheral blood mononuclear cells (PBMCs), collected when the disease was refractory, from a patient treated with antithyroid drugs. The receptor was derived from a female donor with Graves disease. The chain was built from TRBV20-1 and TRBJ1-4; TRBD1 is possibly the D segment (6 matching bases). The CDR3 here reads CSARPGGALEKLFF. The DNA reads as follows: TGCAGTGCTAGACCCGGGGGGGCGCTTGAAAAACTGTTTTTT.